This TCR beta chain was documented in a study of regulatory dendritic cells for organ transplantation. In the case of this clone: Its antigen is currently unknown.

Allogeneic regulatory or mature dendritic cells were co-cultured for more than 4 days with CFSE-labeled sorted T cells at 1:10. Trimming left V 4 bases short and J 6 bases short, with 15 bases between. Germline V gene sequence: CDR1 SNHLY, CDR2 FYNNEI. The CDR3 is 15 residues long. Sequenced by immunoSEQ multiplex PCR; TCRdb stores in-frame clones only, minus some. The data hold about 20,000 clones, with over 75% observed a single time. The chain is built from TRBV2 and TRBJ2-2; tentatively, D is TRBD1 (5 bases). This sequence originates from a human donor in good health. The sequencing input was naive CD4+ T cells from blood cultured with regulatory dendritic cells. Sample subset: CD45RA+ naive T cells. CDR3 coding DNA: TGTGCCAGCAGTGTCCTCGGCAGGGCGGCCGGGGAGCTGTTTTTT. Translation: CASSVLGRAAGELFF.